This T cell receptor (beta chain) came from a study of T cell responses to AZD1222 COVID-19 vaccine (dated by TCRdb to the early 2020s). In the study overall: TCR sequencing was performed for about 250 trial participants, of whom around 200 were given two doses of AZD1222 and approximately 25 were given two doses of MenACWY control vaccine. Trial participants were enrolled by age into 18-55, 56-69 and 70-plus year subgroups, with 148, 28 and 57 TCR-sequenced participants respectively.

Overall study outcomes, separate from this receptor: Reportedly, almost half of the unique spike-specific TCRs recognized epitopes lying outside the regions that are mutated in the B.1.351 and B.1.1.7 variants. Participants were mostly white British and included more females than males, and it was suggested by the authors that clonal diversity may have been underestimated. Conclusions about previously exposed vaccinees are limited, since just 5 to 7 AZD1222 recipients were seropositive for SARS-CoV-2 at baseline. In the small 56-69-year group, the increase in depth fell short of significance, most likely because of low power. A significant rise in spike-specific TCR breadth and depth was observed after two AZD1222 doses relative to day 0 and relative to MenACWY recipients. Vaccine-associated CD4 TCRs spanned the whole spike protein, with dominant responses in regions 160-218 and 743-854. Because no day 14 peak-response samples were available, the repertoires could be characterized only after the peak T cell response.

The CDR3 regions of human TCRbeta chains were analyzed by immunosequencing. The original pipeline was this. Repertoire TCRs were checked for matches against a reference library of SARS-CoV-2-specific TCRs that had been generated using the MIRA antigen-specificity platform. Breadth was defined as the fraction of unique TCRs that were SARS-CoV-2-associated. Depth was defined as the fraction of total T cells that were SARS-CoV-2-associated. Using the MIRA data, every spike-specific TCR was mapped to the spike region that the TCR reacted to and assigned to either a CD4 or a CD8 class. Log10-transformed breadth and depth values were compared by one-way ANOVA with Sidak's multiple comparisons tests. Entries here come from immuneACCESS through TCRdb and include only in-frame sequences with V and J called. Some clones fail to appear in such tables; in the studies checked, an unresolved V gene covers under half of the shortfall, and the cause of the remainder is unknown. The V and J calls and clone size were taken over from that table, and D and trimming were inferred from the DNA. For this sample the table gives around 200,000 clones, of which over 85% were detected only once. The biggest ten clones account for around 0.97% of the sample.

The time point label on this specimen signifies: about 28 days (+/-7) after the second vaccine dose. The treatment or condition label, read with the paper, signifies: meningococcal conjugate vaccine given as trial control. The vaccinee samples were drawn from two UK trials, COV001 and COV002, one of which was a single-blind randomized controlled phase 2/3 trial testing AZD1222 (ChAdOx1 nCoV-19) in healthy adults. For TCRbeta chain sequencing, PBMC samples from trial participants were taken at day 0 and at day 28 after the second dose. According to the germline V gene, CDR1 reads KGHSH and CDR2 reads LQKENI. V sheds 3 bases and J sheds 7 bases, leaving 12 bases between their ends. From its cysteine to its phenylalanine, the CDR3 spans 13 amino acids. The DNA shown is the 39-base CDR3, in frame from base 1. With regard to this clone: No antigen is known for it. No clone much larger than this one lies a single base away; base qualities are absent.

This specimen consisted of peripheral blood, obtained 28 days after the second dose of the MenACWY control vaccine. The chain couples TRBV18 to TRBJ1-1, with an unclear D gene assignment. This TCR was sampled from an adult who received the MenACWY meningococcal vaccine as a control. The CDR3 reads CASSPSRDLEAFF. The nucleotide sequence reads TGTGCCAGCTCACCTTCGAGAGACCTTGAAGCTTTCTTT.